The 13 T cell receptor beta chains presented below share a single source sample, sequenced in a study of shared clonotypes between healthy human individuals. Profiled with immunoSEQ multiplex PCR; TCRdb holds only in-frame clones, not every one. The sample lists fewer than 1.4 million clones; around 78% were seen once. The specimen sequenced was memory CD4+ T cells from PBMCs. Subset specified: CD45RA-negative fraction. These receptors were obtained from a man younger than 35 in good health. Some clones in this sample may be carry-over from other donors' samples.

This clone came up once. The chain carries TRBV7-9 and TRBJ1-1; D is undetermined. Germline V lookup: CDR1 SEHNR, CDR2 FQNEAQ (reference sequence). The CDR3 contains 12 residues. V was cut by 0 bases and J by 10 bases, with 9 bases left in between. CDR3 amino acids: CASSLALPGAFF. In nucleotides, the CDR3 is TGTGCCAGCAGCTTAGCGCTACCAGGAGCTTTCTTT.

The V and J genes are TRBV19 and TRBJ2-7; perhaps TRBD1 as D (6 bases). Germline CDR1 LNHDA, CDR2 SQIVND (reference sequence). Deletions cut 4 bases from V and 2 bases from J, with 15 bases between. The CDR3 is 15 residues long. CDR3 region: CASSTSRTVTYEQYF. The CDR3 bases are TGTGCCAGTAGTACCTCCCGGACAGTCACCTACGAGCAGTACTTC.

The J gene is TRBJ1-4, the V gene TRBV19; D call uncertain. V was trimmed by 4 bases and J by 5 bases, leaving 14 bases between them. CDR1 and CDR2 from the germline V gene are LNHDA and SQIVND (reference sequence). This CDR3 has 15 residues. The CDR3 protein is CASSTERSTNEKLFF. In nucleotides, the CDR3 is TGTGCCAGTAGTACGGAGAGGTCTACGAATGAAAAACTGTTTTTT.

As regards this clone: The same CDR3 arises from other DNA sequences in this sample as well. The gene calls are TRBV5-4 and TRBJ1-3, with D hard to call. CDR1 and CDR2 (germline): SGHNT, YYREEE (reference sequence). The V and J ends lost 5 bases and 0 bases respectively, with 12 bases between them. CDR3 length: 15 amino acids. The CDR3 nucleotides are TGTGCCAGCAGTTCTGGACGCGACTCTGGAAACACCATATATTTT. This translates into CASSSGRDSGNTIYF.

The J gene is TRBJ1-1, the V gene TRBV18, with D possibly being TRBD1 (5 bases). There are 13 residues in the CDR3. V was shortened by 2 bases and J by 3 bases, with 7 bases between the two germline ends. Germline CDR1 is KGHSH and CDR2 is LQKENI. As DNA, the CDR3 is TGTGCCAGCTCACCAGGGGACGACACTGAAGCTTTCTTT. Protein product: CASSPGDDTEAFF.

V and J are TRBV19 and TRBJ1-2, with D hard to call. V was cut by 6 bases and J by 5 bases, with 13 bases left in between. This CDR3 is built from 13 residues. Germline CDR1 LNHDA, CDR2 SQIVND (reference sequence). The CDR3 reads CASSSQRGYGYTF. The DNA of the CDR3 is TGTGCCAGTAGCTCTCAACGAGGGTATGGCTACACCTTC.

The V and J genes are TRBV7-2 and TRBJ1-1, with a possible D match to TRBD1 (5 bases). The CDR3 covers 16 residues. Germline-derived CDR1 and CDR2 are SGHTA and FQGNSA. Trimming cost V 4 bases and J 0 bases, with 15 bases left between them. CDR3 sequence reads: CASSSHDRRLNTEAFF. The DNA of the CDR3 is TGTGCCAGCAGCTCCCATGACAGAAGGCTGAACACTGAAGCTTTCTTT.

A note on this clone: Since a far larger clone is one base different, this is likely a read error. Additional DNA sequences in this sample encode the identical CDR3. This CDR3 reads CASSPRPGNSPLHF. Here the CDR3 DNA reads TGTGCCAGCAGTCCCCGGCCGGGAAATTCGCCCCTCCACTTT. The J gene is TRBJ1-6, the V gene TRBV2; unclear D gene. The CDR3 spans 14 residues. CDR1 SNHLY and CDR2 FYNNEI come from the germline V gene.

The CDR3 loop is CASSSATGRASGYTF. The CDR3 nucleotides read TGTGCCAGCAGTTCCGCGACAGGGAGGGCTTCTGGCTACACCTTC. The genes are TRBV28 and TRBJ1-2, with 7 nucleotides matching TRBD1. CDR1 and CDR2 from the germline V gene are MDHEN and SYDVKM. V was clipped by 4 bases and J by 7 bases; unmatched bases: 12. The CDR3 is 15 amino acids.

Here the CDR3 DNA reads TGTGCCAGCAGCCAAACGGGACAGGAGCTTGGCTACACCTTC. Translated, it gives CASSQTGQELGYTF. The rearrangement joins TRBV4-2 to TRBJ1-2; 8 bases fit TRBD1. Trimming cost V 2 bases and J 7 bases; bases outside gene matches: 6. CDR3 length: 14 amino acids. Germline CDR1 is LGHNA and CDR2 is YNFKEQ.

This clone turned up a few times. The chain combines TRBV11-3 with TRBJ2-2; D is unclear. Trimming removed 2 bases from V and 6 bases from J, with 1 base in between. The CDR3 has 11 amino acids. Germline V gene lookup returns CDR1 SGHNT and CDR2 YENEEA. For the CDR3, the DNA is TGTGCCAGCAGCTTATCCGGGGAGCTGTTTTTT. Translation: CASSLSGELFF.

This clone was seen ten or more times. The CDR3 here is CASSLAGTVTGELFF. CDR3 nucleotide sequence: TGTGCCAGCAGCTTGGCGGGAACGGTCACCGGGGAGCTGTTTTTT. The rearrangement uses TRBV5-4 and TRBJ2-2; tentatively, D is TRBD2 (5 bases). With 0 bases removed from V and 4 bases from J, the gap between germline ends came to 10 bases. Germline loops: CDR1 SGHNT, CDR2 YYREEE (reference sequence). The CDR3 has 15 amino acids.

The chain combines TRBV28 with TRBJ1-2, with D maybe TRBD1 (5 bases). The V end lost 5 bases, the J end lost 0 bases, and 13 bases lay between the germline ends. Germline values: CDR1 MDHEN, CDR2 SYDVKM. The CDR3 has 15 amino acids. In DNA form, the CDR3 reads TGTGCCAGCAGTCCAGGGACGGATACTAACTATGGCTACACCTTC. Its protein is CASSPGTDTNYGYTF.